These 10 T cell receptor beta chains were sequenced from one sample in a study of blood T cells in healthy people across ages. A second PCR, run for roughly 7 to 12 cycles, used a sample-barcoded 5' primer plus a J-beta primer mix. MiXCR, applied by TCRdb to the 5' RACE reads, yields one record per CDR3 protein. The table has roughly 1,300,000 distinct CDR3 sequences, approximately 60% seen once. The specimen was blood. These receptors all stem from a man younger than 35 in good health.

The CDR3 region has the DNA TGTGCCAGCACCTCCCGGGGGAGCCAGGAGACCCAGTACTTC. Amino acids: CASTSRGSQETQYF. The gene calls are TRBV12-3 or TRBV12-4 and TRBJ2-5, with TRBD2 as a possible D gene (6 bases). V was pared by 7 bases and J by 5 bases, with 17 bases between. The CDR3 has 14 amino acids.

V and J are TRBV25-1 and TRBJ2-7, with TRBD2 as a possible D gene (6 bases). In germline, CDR1 is MGHDK, CDR2 SYGVNS. This CDR3 has 16 amino acids. V dropped 3 bases and J dropped 5 bases, with 20 bases sitting between them. Written as DNA, the CDR3 is TGTGCCAGCAGTGAGGCCTTAGGCGGGAAGGGAAACGAGCAGTACTTC. It yields the protein CASSEALGGKGNEQYF.

V is TRBV29-1 and J is TRBJ1-1; D is unclear. The V gene's germline CDR1 is SQVTM and CDR2 ANQGSEA. V shed 3 bases and J shed 2 bases, with 13 bases lying between them. This CDR3 is built from 14 residues. This chain's CDR3 is CSVEEGSVNTEAFF. For the CDR3, the DNA is TGCAGCGTTGAGGAGGGTTCGGTCAACACTGAAGCTTTCTTT. The variable domain in full, with the rest retrieved from reference TRBV29-1 and TRBJ1-1, is SAVISQKPSRDICQRGTSLTIQCQVDSQVTMMFWYRQQPGQSLTLIATANQGSEATYESGFVIDKFPISRPNLTFSTLTVSNMSPEDSSIYLCSVEEGSVNTEAFFGQGTRLTVV.

The rearrangement links TRBV7-2 to TRBJ2-2; no reliable D call. The CDR3 is made up of 15 amino acids. Germline loops: CDR1 SGHTA, CDR2 FQGNSA. V lost 0 bases and J lost 2, with 7 bases in between. Here the CDR3 DNA reads TGTGCCAGCAGCTTAGCGGGCCCTAACACCGGGGAGCTGTTTTTT. Its translation: CASSLAGPNTGELFF.

The chain recombines TRBV6-2 or TRBV6-3 with TRBJ2-1; tentatively, D is TRBD1 (6 bases). Per germline, CDR1 MNHEY and CDR2 SVGEGT. Trimming stripped 1 base from V and 4 bases from J, with 17 bases between. This CDR3 spans 17 amino acids. The CDR3 coding sequence is TGTGCCAGCAGTTACTGGTCGGACAGAGCGATGTACAATGAGCAGTTCTTC. Translated, it gives CASSYWSDRAMYNEQFF.

The rearrangement uses TRBV5-1 and TRBJ2-1; perhaps TRBD1 as D (6 bases). The CDR3 runs to 15 residues. The germline gives CDR1 SGHRS, CDR2 YFSETQ. The V and J ends lost 4 bases and 4 bases respectively, with 15 bases between them. The CDR3 region has the DNA TGCGCCAGCAGCGTTAGACAGGATCGATACAATGAGCAGTTCTTC. Its translation is CASSVRQDRYNEQFF.

This rearrangement joins TRBV7-6 to TRBJ2-3; unclear D gene. The CDR3 is made up of 18 amino acids. Germline V gives CDR1 SGHVS, CDR2 FNYEAQ. The ends were cut back, 6 bases at V and 4 bases at J, with 26 bases in the middle. This CDR3 is CASSHTSEFEFGSDTQYF. CDR3 bases: TGTGCCAGCAGTCACACGAGCGAATTCGAGTTCGGGTCAGATACGCAGTATTTT.

Comments on this clonotype: The junction shows a germline mismatch at one end, possibly a read error. The chain combines TRBV4-1 with TRBJ1-2, with TRBD1 identical over 7 bases. Germline-derived CDR1 and CDR2 are MGHRA and YSYEKL. The CDR3 runs 13 residues. In nucleotides, the CDR3 is TGCGTCAGCAGCCAGGTGGGACAGCATGGCTACACCTTC. Translating it yields CVSSQVGQHGYTF.

This chain uses TRBV30 with TRBJ1-2, with 7 bases that match TRBD1. There are 13 residues in the CDR3. CDR1 and CDR2 (germline): GTSNPN, SVGIG (reference sequence). J gave up 4 bases and V 3 bases, and 5 bases lay outside the gene matches. CDR3 residues: CAWSRGSSYGYTF. CDR3 DNA sequence: TGTGCCTGGAGCAGGGGGTCTAGCTATGGCTACACCTTC.

This clonotype has only one observation. The genes are TRBV20-1 and TRBJ2-7; D possibly uses TRBD1 or TRBD2 (5 bases each). The CDR3 is made up of 14 amino acids. V was trimmed by 1 base and J by 2 bases, leaving 12 bases between them. Germline V lookup: CDR1 DFQATT, CDR2 SNEGSKA (reference sequence). CDR3 in amino acids: CSARARDVPYEQYF. CDR3 in DNA: TGCAGTGCTAGAGCCCGGGACGTGCCCTACGAGCAGTACTTC.